The 13 T cell receptor beta chains below were found in one sample sequenced in a study of T-cell reconstitution after alpha-beta-depleted transplantation in children. A library of TCRbeta sequences, prepared with unique molecular identifiers, was generated. TCRdb re-called the PCR reads through MiXCR, storing one row per CDR3 protein. The data hold hundreds of thousands of distinct CDR3 sequences, with over 15% observed a single time. The sequences come from PBMCs from the stem cell graft donor, collected from the stem cell graft. These TCRs come from a human donor who donated a stem cell graft to a child with acute myeloid leukemia.

The chain is built from TRBV5-1 and TRBJ2-2; 7 bases align to TRBD1. Per germline, CDR1 SGHRS and CDR2 YFSETQ. The CDR3 is 15 residues long. V gave up 0 bases and J gave up 3 bases; unmatched junction bases: 2. The CDR3 coding sequence is TGCGCCAGCAGCTTGGTAGACAGGGACACCGGGGAGCTGTTTTTT. Protein: CASSLVDRDTGELFF.

This sequence joins TRBV7-9 and TRBJ2-7; TRBD2 might be the D (5 bases). Trimming cost V 1 base and J 4 bases, with 11 bases left between them. Germline V CDR1 and CDR2: SEHNR, FQNEAQ (reference sequence). The CDR3 covers 14 residues. The CDR3 sequence: CASSLDASTYEQYF. As DNA, the CDR3 is TGTGCCAGCAGCTTAGATGCTAGCACGTACGAGCAGTACTTC.

This clonotype was seen a few times. The chain has TRBV11-2 and TRBJ2-7, with D possibly being TRBD2 (5 bases). Trimming removed 5 bases at V and 1 base at J, with 9 bases between. The germline V gene encodes CDR1 SGHAT and CDR2 FQNNGV. The CDR3 has 13 residues. The CDR3 here is CASSKRGSYEQYV. The CDR3 DNA reads TGTGCCAGCAGCAAACGCGGGTCCTACGAGCAGTACGTC.

This chain uses TRBV20-1 with TRBJ2-1, with 9 bases fitting TRBD2. Germline V gene data show CDR1 as DFQATT and CDR2 as SNEGSKA (reference sequence). This CDR3 region has 14 residues. J lost 8 bases, V lost 0 bases, and 5 bases had no gene match. CDR3 sequence: CSARDKERGDEQFF. In DNA form, the CDR3 reads TGCAGTGCTAGAGATAAGGAGCGGGGGGATGAGCAGTTCTTC.

This clonotype was seen only a few times. The chain carries TRBV7-3 and TRBJ2-5; maybe TRBD2 (5 bases). The germline CDR1 and CDR2 sequences are SGHTA and FQGTGA. The CDR3 contains 13 residues. Trimming left V 6 bases short and J 0 bases short, with 8 bases between. For the CDR3, the DNA is TGTGCCAGCAGTGAGGGCTACCAAGAGACCCAGTACTTC. Amino acid sequence: CASSEGYQETQYF.

The chain joins TRBV11-2 to TRBJ2-2, with TRBD2 matching 8 bases. CDR1 and CDR2 (germline): SGHAT, FQNNGV. The V segment lost 5 bases and the J segment 1 base; nucleotides outside the gene matches: 3. This CDR3 is built from 15 residues. CDR3 coding DNA: TGTGCCAGCAGCATTACTAGCGGGAACACCGGGGAGCTGTTTTTT. Translation: CASSITSGNTGELFF.

The sample holds many counts of this clonotype. The V and J genes are TRBV20-1 and TRBJ2-1; maybe TRBD1 (5 bases). This CDR3 is built from 13 residues. CDR1 and CDR2 from the germline V gene are DFQATT and SNEGSKA (reference sequence). The germline V and J ends were trimmed by 0 bases and 5 bases, with 8 bases remaining between them. The DNA of the CDR3 is TGCAGTGCTAGAGAGCAGGGCAACAATGAGCAGTTCTTC. Translation gives CSAREQGNNEQFF.

The chain carries TRBV20-1 and TRBJ1-6, with 8 bases identical to TRBD1. Germline assignment: CDR1 DFQATT and CDR2 SNEGSKA (reference sequence). V shed 6 bases and J 2 bases; nucleotides not matched to a gene: 9. This CDR3 spans 16 amino acids. CDR3 coding DNA: TGCAGTGCCCTGGGGACAGGACAGGCCTATAATTCACCCCTCCACTTT. Its protein is CSALGTGQAYNSPLHF.

V usage is TRBV4-1 and J usage is TRBJ2-3; 7 bases are a match to TRBD1. CDR1 MGHRA and CDR2 YSYEKL come from the germline V gene. After removal of 3 bases from V and 0 bases from J, the junction contained 6 bases not matched to a gene. This CDR3 is 16 amino acids long. CDR3: CASSHPQGSSTDTQYF. Written as DNA, the CDR3 is TGCGCCAGCAGCCATCCACAGGGGTCTAGCACAGATACGCAGTATTTT.

A single count supports this clonotype. This chain joins TRBV20-1 and TRBJ2-1; 8 bases agree with TRBD2. V shed 6 bases and J 0 bases; nucleotides not matched to a gene: 10. The CDR3 covers 16 residues. CDR1 and CDR2 (germline): DFQATT, SNEGSKA (reference sequence). CDR3 sequence (DNA): TGCAGTGCCGGGGGGGCAGGGGTACACTCCTACAATGAGCAGTTCTTC. Amino acids: CSAGGAGVHSYNEQFF.

V gene TRBV7-9 combines with J gene TRBJ2-2; maybe TRBD1 (5 bases). V gave up 9 bases and J gave up 0 bases, with 17 bases separating them. Germline CDR1 and CDR2: SEHNR and FQNEAQ (reference sequence). This CDR3 has 16 amino acids. The CDR3 region is CASSTIKGPNTGELFF. Here the CDR3 DNA reads TGTGCCAGTTCTACTATAAAGGGGCCGAACACCGGGGAGCTGTTTTTT.

This clonotype was seen repeatedly, ten times or more. The chain uses TRBV6-5 and TRBJ1-1; the D is unclear. This CDR3 spans 16 amino acids. V lost 5 bases, J lost 4 bases, and 20 bases lay in between. Per germline, CDR1 MNHEY and CDR2 SVGAGI. The CDR3 region has the DNA TGTGCCAGCAGTCCTACTTCCCCGGGTGAGAGCACTGAAGCTTTCTTT. Translating gives CASSPTSPGESTEAFF.

This clonotype was counted between two and nine times. The chain recombines TRBV6-5 with TRBJ1-6, with D tentatively TRBD1 (5 bases). Germline V lookup: CDR1 MNHEY, CDR2 SVGAGI. V gave up 0 bases and J gave up 9 bases, with 18 bases separating them. The CDR3 length is 17 residues. CDR3 in amino acids: CASSYSMLWGGGSPLHF. The CDR3 DNA reads as TGTGCCAGCAGTTACTCGATGTTGTGGGGTGGGGGTTCACCCCTCCACTTT.